This T cell receptor beta chain came from a study of control samples from healthy donors and cancer patients. This clone was detected only once. This table comes from immunoSEQ multiplex PCR, and its TCRdb copy is limited to in-frame clones, with some not included. This table holds approximately 150,000 clones, around 94% found once. What was sequenced was blood. The sequence was obtained from a woman between 18 and 29 years old in good health.

The CDR3 DNA reads as TGTGCCAGCAGCCCCCCCACGAGAGGGGTTGAGCAGTTCTTC. It translates to CASSPPTRGVEQFF. This chain joins TRBV4-2 and TRBJ2-1; D is possibly TRBD1 or TRBD2 (5 bases each). CDR1 LGHNA and CDR2 YNFKEQ come from the germline V gene. V was cut by 4 bases and J by 9 bases, with 16 bases left in between. This CDR3 is built from 14 residues.